The 16 T cell receptor beta chains below come from one sample, sequenced in a study of blood T cells in healthy people across ages. The second PCR ran about 6 to 11 cycles with a sample-barcoded 5' primer and J-beta primers. TCRdb called the 5' RACE reads again in MiXCR, with one record for every CDR3 protein. The sample contains roughly 860,000 distinct CDR3 sequences, 60% to 80% of which appear only once. Source material: blood. All receptors come from a young man in good health.

This rearrangement joins TRBV10-3 to TRBJ1-1, with no clear D. Germline CDR1 reads ENHRY; CDR2 reads SYGVKD. V was clipped by 3 bases and J by 3 bases, with 17 bases between them. This CDR3 has 16 amino acids. CDR3 in DNA: TGTGCCATCAGTGAAACCGCAGGAAGGAGGGACACTGAAGCTTTCTTT. It translates to CAISETAGRRDTEAFF.

The chain couples TRBV20-1 to TRBJ1-1; no definite D call. CDR3 length equals 12 residues. Germline V lookup: CDR1 DFQATT, CDR2 SNEGSKA (reference sequence). Trimming pared 5 bases from V and 0 bases from J, leaving 7 bases between. CDR3 sequence (DNA): TGCAGTGCTCCCGACGTGAACACTGAAGCTTTCTTT. Protein: CSAPDVNTEAFF.

This chain connects TRBV6-2 or TRBV6-3 to TRBJ1-1; TRBD1 might be the D (6 bases). Germline V gene sequence: CDR1 MNHEY, CDR2 SVGEGT. The germline V and J ends were trimmed by 4 bases and 4 bases, with 13 bases remaining between them. CDR3 length: 14 residues. For the CDR3, the DNA is TGTGCCAGCAGTTCCAATCACAGGGTCACTGAAGCTTTCTTT. Residues: CASSSNHRVTEAFF.

The chain carries TRBV20-1 and TRBJ2-7, with no clear D. V lost 1 base, J lost 0 bases, and 10 bases lay in between. Germline CDR1 is DFQATT and CDR2 is SNEGSKA (reference sequence). The CDR3 loop spans 14 amino acids. The CDR3 nucleotides are TGCAGTGCTAGAGTCAGGAAGGGCTCCTACGAGCAGTACTTC. Amino acids: CSARVRKGSYEQYF.

CDR3 sequence reads: CASSPQGLLEGGYTF. In DNA form, the CDR3 reads TGCGCCAGCAGCCCCCAGGGACTGCTCGAGGGTGGCTACACCTTC. This chain links TRBV5-1 with TRBJ1-2, with D possibly being TRBD1 (5 bases). This CDR3 comprises 15 residues. Germline-derived CDR1 and CDR2 are SGHRS and YFSETQ. Between the trimmed V and J ends, which lost 4 bases and 7 bases, there was a span of 20 bases.

The chain recombines TRBV20-1 with TRBJ2-1; 9 bases agree with TRBD2. The CDR3 consists of 16 residues. Trimming took 3 bases from V and 4 from J; bases not matched to a gene: 10. Germline loops: CDR1 DFQATT, CDR2 SNEGSKA (reference sequence). The CDR3 spells CSASQAGGRIYNEQFF. DNA of the CDR3: TGCAGTGCTAGTCAAGCGGGGGGAAGAATTTACAATGAGCAGTTCTTC.

This clonotype was seen a few times. The junction differs from germline at one of its ends, possibly a read error. J is TRBJ2-2 and V is TRBV5-1; D might be TRBD1 (5 bases). CDR3 length: 15 residues. CDR1 and CDR2 from the germline V gene are SGHRS and YFSETQ. CDR3 protein: CASSRTSANTGELFF. CDR3 sequence (DNA): TGTGCCAGTAGTCGGACAAGCGCGAACACCGGGGAGCTGTTTTTT.

This clonotype occurred once. This chain uses TRBV4-3 with TRBJ2-3; D ambiguous. Deletions cut 0 bases from V and 1 base from J, with 23 bases between. This CDR3 is 20 amino acids long. The germline CDR1 and CDR2 sequences are LGHNA and YSLEER. This CDR3 is CASSQDGIRSNVKGTDTQYF. CDR3 DNA: TGCGCCAGCAGCCAAGATGGTATACGCTCTAACGTCAAGGGCACAGATACGCAGTATTTT.

The V gene is TRBV7-9, the J gene TRBJ2-7; D is possibly TRBD1 (5 bases). CDR1 and CDR2 from the germline V gene are SEHNR and FQNEAQ (reference sequence). The CDR3 length is 13 residues. The CDR3 DNA reads TGTGCTTGGACGGGTGAGGCAGGGTACGAGCAGTACTTC. It codes for CAWTGEAGYEQYF.

On this clonotype itself: Since a much larger clone is just one base distant, this may be a read error. J is TRBJ1-2 and V is TRBV28, with 7 positions matching TRBD1. With 6 bases clipped from V and 7 bases from J, the junction kept 8 bases outside the gene matches. This CDR3 has 13 amino acids. Germline CDR1 reads MDHEN; CDR2 reads SYDVKM. CDR3 coding DNA: TGTGCCAGCAGGGTCGGACAGGCGGGTGGCTACACCTTC. It specifies CASRVGQAGGYTF.

J is TRBJ2-7 and V is TRBV7-2, with D possibly TRBD1 on 6 matching bases. The CDR3 length is 15 residues. Trimming removed 3 bases at V and 2 bases at J, with 14 bases between. CDR1 SGHTA and CDR2 FQGNSA come from the germline V gene. The CDR3 coding sequence is TGTGCCAGCAGCTTGGAAGGGACATCGACCTACGAGCAGTACTTC. Its protein is CASSLEGTSTYEQYF.

This clonotype has only one observation. This chain uses TRBV29-1 with TRBJ2-7, with 7 positions matching TRBD1. The DNA end is a closer match to TRBJ2-5, so the J assignment may be wrong. The CDR3 sequence is 13 residues long. CDR1 is SQVTM, CDR2 ANQGSEA, per germline. For the CDR3, the DNA is TGCAGCGTTGGACAGGGTTTTAGAGAGACCCAGTACTTC. Translating it yields CSVGQGFRETQYF.

The chain combines TRBV20-1 with TRBJ2-1; the match to TRBD2 covers 7 bases. This CDR3 has 15 amino acids. Germline trimming cut 5 bases from V and 3 bases from J; bases unmatched to any gene: 10. Germline CDR1 reads DFQATT; CDR2 reads SNEGSKA (reference sequence). The CDR3 nucleotides are TGCAGTGCTTTACCGACTAGCCGGAACTACAATGAGCAGTTCTTC. This encodes CSALPTSRNYNEQFF.

CDR3 in DNA: TGTGCCAGCAGCCAATCCATGGCTTCCTACGAGCAGTACTTC. This sequence encodes CASSQSMASYEQYF. This chain uses TRBV11-2 with TRBJ2-7, with D unclear. The CDR3 has 14 amino acids. CDR1 and CDR2 from the germline V gene are SGHAT and FQNNGV. With 5 bases removed from V and 1 base from J, the gap between germline ends came to 12 bases.

The chain employs TRBV27 and TRBJ2-2, with D tentatively TRBD2 (6 bases). Looked up from germline, CDR1 is MNHEY and CDR2 is SMNVEV (reference sequence). V dropped 6 bases and J dropped 5 bases, with 13 bases sitting between them. The CDR3 loop spans 14 amino acids. CDR3 residues: CASREGQYTGELFF. The CDR3, as DNA: TGTGCCAGCAGGGAGGGGCAGTATACCGGGGAGCTGTTTTTT.

This clonotype has a handful of counts. This chain joins TRBV2 and TRBJ1-2; weak D call: TRBD1 (6 bases). The V and J ends lost 3 bases and 7 bases respectively, with 15 bases between them. Germline V lookup: CDR1 SNHLY, CDR2 FYNNEI. The length of the CDR3 is 14 residues. This CDR3 reads CASSEEYRVGGYTF. CDR3 nucleotide sequence: TGTGCCAGCAGTGAGGAGTACAGGGTCGGTGGCTACACCTTC.